This TCR beta chain was sequenced in a study of T cell responses to AZD1222 COVID-19 vaccine. Study-wide points: The donor group comprised mostly white British people and more females; the analysis possibly underestimated clonal diversity.

Clones were read by immunoSEQ multiplex PCR, and TCRdb kept only the in-frame ones, dropping some. The sample carries over 150,000 clones, over 75% recorded once. Deletions cut 3 bases from V and 2 bases from J, with 4 bases between. Per germline, CDR1 SEHNR and CDR2 FQNEAQ (reference sequence). This CDR3 comprises 13 residues. This clone was seen only once. Its antigen is unknown. Pooling covered second doses at about 4 or about 12 weeks. The specimen comprised peripheral blood, sampled 28 days after the second AZD1222 dose. The sequence derives from an adult who received the AZD1222 COVID-19 vaccine. The gene calls are TRBV7-9 and TRBJ2-2; D gene uncertain. The CDR3 DNA sequence: TGTGCCAGCAGCTTTCCTAACACCGGGGAGCTGTTTTTT. Amino acid sequence: CASSFPNTGELFF.